This T cell receptor (beta chain) emerged from a study of CD8 T cells in ankylosing spondylitis. Broader study findings: Peripheral blood samples showed relatively rare disease-linked clones, and these clones were CD8+. Fewer than 10 highly homologous variants made up a TCR beta motif that seemed to typify ankylosing spondylitis blood. Significantly higher representation of disease-linked clones was reported for matched ankylosing spondylitis synovial fluid.

TCRdb independently ran MiXCR on the 5' RACE reads; one entry per CDR3 protein. This sample has roughly 440,000 distinct CDR3 sequences, with approximately 17% found just once. The table lists this clonotype with many counts. The antigen is undetermined. The germline V gene encodes CDR1 LNHNV and CDR2 YYDKDF (reference sequence). CDR3 length: 14 amino acids. V lost 0 bases and J lost 5, with 5 bases in between. The chain has TRBV15 and TRBJ1-6; D not resolved. What was sequenced was blood, either unsorted or a sorted T cell fraction (not recorded which). This TCR came from a male donor with ankylosing spondylitis. The CDR3 spells CATSRDRNNSPLHF. In DNA form, the CDR3 reads TGTGCCACCAGCAGAGATCGAAATAATTCACCCCTCCACTTT.